This section outlines one TCR beta chain sequence together with its context. Its matching antigen is unknown. This sample was taken from a study of T cells expressing NK-cell markers. CDR1 and CDR2 (germline): MRHNA, SNTAGT. The CDR3 is 13 amino acids. Following a re-call of the 5' RACE reads, TCRdb has one entry per CDR3 protein and lacks DNA. The table for this sample gives 500,000 to 600,000 distinct CDR3 sequences. Overall study results and limits: The leading position in the CD3+CD56-NKG2C+ fraction of a handful of donors also went to these clonotypes.

This chain uses TRBV6-4 with TRBJ1-2; with no DNA, the TCRdb D assignment of TRBD1 cannot be verified. What was sequenced was blood T cells: a sorted CD56 or NKG2C T cell subset, CD4+ or CD8+ T cells, or bulk PBMC T cells (not recorded which). The receptor was derived from a man aged 18-30 years in good health. CDR3 amino acids: CASSDPTQGGYTF.